These T cell receptor beta chains were read from a single sample in a study of CD8 T cells in ankylosing spondylitis. TCRdb recomputed calls from the 5' RACE reads with MiXCR, one row per CDR3 protein. The data show 700,000 to 1,000,000 distinct CDR3 sequences, approximately 12% seen once. Specimen: blood, either unsorted or a sorted T cell fraction (not recorded which). The receptors originated from a male donor with ankylosing spondylitis. Both conserved end residues are part of each CDR3. The D gene is left open where the match is weak. Expanded clones are given a class, and other clones once, few, many or no size at all.

>TRBV28|TRBJ2-1|.|17|TRBD2
TGTGCCAGCAGTCCCACTACTAGCGGGAGTTCCTACAATGAGCAGTTCTTC
CASSPTTSGSSYNEQFF
>TRBV9|TRBJ1-2|.|15|.
TGTGCCAGCAGCGTAGGAGGCATTACTAACTATGGCTACACCTTC
CASSVGGITNYGYTF
>TRBV29-1|TRBJ1-3|few|14|.
TGCAGCGTTGAGCCCATCGCCTCTGGAAACACCATATATTTT
CSVEPIASGNTIYF
>TRBV20-1|TRBJ1-2|.|13|.
TGCAGTGCTACCCATCAGGGGATGGGCGGCTACACCTTC
CSATHQGMGGYTF
>TRBV20-1|TRBJ2-5|.|13|.
TGCAGTGTATATCGACAGTATCGGGAGACCCAGTACTTC
CSVYRQYRETQYF
>TRBV10-2|TRBJ2-7|few|15|.
TGCGCCAGCAGTGAGTCGGTCATGAGCTCCTACGAGCAGTACTTC
CASSESVMSSYEQYF
>TRBV29-1|TRBJ1-2|.|13|.
TGCAGCGTTGAAGAGGCGGGAGGGTATGGCTACACCTTC
CSVEEAGGYGYTF
>TRBV5-1|TRBJ1-1|.|18|.
TGCGCCAGCAGGCAGAGCTTTCTCACCTGGCCAATGAACACTGAAGCTTTCTTT
CASRQSFLTWPMNTEAFF
>TRBV18|TRBJ1-1|many|15|.
TGTGCCAGCTCTCAAAACCGGGCGCTTAACACTGAAGCTTTCTTT
CASSQNRALNTEAFF
>TRBV27|TRBJ2-7|few|14|TRBD2
TGTGCCAGCAGTTTATATCGGGGGGGCTACGAGCAGTACTTC
CASSLYRGGYEQYF
>TRBV4-1|TRBJ2-1|few|17|.
TGCGCCAGCAGCCGGGTAATAACCGGGACAACTTACAATGAGCAGTTCTTC
CASSRVITGTTYNEQFF
>TRBV20-1|TRBJ2-7|many|14|.
TGCAGTGCTAGAGTCGAGAGATTCGGATACGAGCAGTACTTC
CSARVERFGYEQYF
>TRBV20-1|TRBJ2-5|few|15|TRBD2
TGCAGTGCTACACAACTAGCGGGGGGTCAAGAGACCCAGTACTTC
CSATQLAGGQETQYF
>TRBV29-1|TRBJ2-1|many|13|.
TGCAGCGTTGAAGAGAACAGGTCGGCCGAGGGGTTCTTC
CSVEENRSAEGFF
>TRBV20-1|TRBJ2-7|many|14|.
TGCAGTGCTAGAGGTGGACTAACTGGCTACGAGCAGTACTTC
CSARGGLTGYEQYF
>TRBV11-1|TRBJ2-3|few|15|.
TGTGCCAGCAGCTTAGGGGGTACTCACATCGATACGCAGTATTTT
CASSLGGTHIDTQYF
>TRBV12-3/TRBV12-4|TRBJ2-7|.|15|TRBD1
TGTGCCAGCAGTTTTGGGACAGGGGTTGTCCACGAGCAGTACTTC
CASSFGTGVVHEQYF
>TRBV7-7|TRBJ2-1|.|15|.
TGTGCTAGCAGCCCCCGTAGGAGCTCCTACAATGAGCAGTTCTTC
CASSPRRSSYNEQFF
>TRBV7-2|TRBJ2-2|.|15|.
TGTGCCAGCAGCTTAGTCATTGGGGACACCGGGGAGCTGTTTTTT
CASSLVIGDTGELFF
>TRBV29-1|TRBJ2-3|many|16|.
TGCAGCGTTGAAGATCCGCCGGGGGTCGGCATAGATACGCAGTATTTT
CSVEDPPGVGIDTQYF
>TRBV6-5|TRBJ2-1|.|14|.
TGTGCCAGCAGCTACCTTGAGTACGACAATGAGCAGTTCTTC
CASSYLEYDNEQFF
>TRBV20-1|TRBJ2-7|.|16|TRBD2
TGCAGTGCTAGCGAGGGGACAGCGGGAGGGGCCTACGAGCAGTACTTC
CSASEGTAGGAYEQYF
>TRBV7-2|TRBJ2-1|many|13|.
TGTGCCAGCGGTCGGGCGTTTGCAGATGAGCAGTTCTTC
CASGRAFADEQFF
>TRBV7-2|TRBJ1-1|few|14|.
TGTGCCAGCAGCCCTCGGGGGGGGGCGGTTGAAGCTTTCTTT
CASSPRGGAVEAFF
>TRBV4-2|TRBJ1-1|many|15|.
TGTGCCAGCAGCCAAGATGTCTATCAGTCCACTGAAGCTTTCTTT
CASSQDVYQSTEAFF
>TRBV4-3|TRBJ1-1|few|14|.
TGCGCCAGCAGCCACCTCTCTGGGAAAGCTGAAGCTTTCTTT
CASSHLSGKAEAFF
>TRBV5-1|TRBJ2-7|.|14|TRBD2
TGCGCCAGCAGCAGCGGGAGGAGGTTCTACGAGCAGTACTTC
CASSSGRRFYEQYF
>TRBV6-2/TRBV6-3|TRBJ1-2|.|14|.
TGTGCCAGCAGAGGCACGGGGACCTACTATGGCTACACCTTC
CASRGTGTYYGYTF
>TRBV7-2|TRBJ1-2|few|14|TRBD1
TGTGCCAGCAGCTTCACTCCTGGGACAGCCGGCTACACCTTC
CASSFTPGTAGYTF
>TRBV15|TRBJ1-6|few|16|.
TGTGCCACCAGCAGAGCCAGGCTGCGGGTTAATTCACCCCTCCACTTT
CATSRARLRVNSPLHF
>TRBV20-1|TRBJ1-2|few|12|.
TGCAGTGCTAGGAAGACTAACTATGGCTACACCTTC
CSARKTNYGYTF
>TRBV24-1|TRBJ2-2|.|16|.
TGTGCCACTTCGTACGGGGTCGCGCCGAACACCGGGGAGCTGTTTTTT
CATSYGVAPNTGELFF
>TRBV5-1|TRBJ2-2|.|23|TRBD2
TGCGCCAGCAGCTCGACGTATTCCGGGACTAGCCTTGCCGGAGGGACGAACACCGGGGAGCTGTTTTTT
CASSSTYSGTSLAGGTNTGELFF
>TRBV6-5|TRBJ2-5|.|15|TRBD2
TGTGCCAGCAGTTCAGCACTAGCGGGAGCAGAGACCCAGTACTTC
CASSSALAGAETQYF
>TRBV15|TRBJ2-7|.|16|TRBD1
TGTGCCACCAGCCCGATCGGGACAGGGGATCGCTACGAGCAGTACTTC
CATSPIGTGDRYEQYF
>TRBV10-3|TRBJ2-3|few|13|.
TGTGCCGCCCGGGAGACGGGCACAGATACGCAGTATTTT
CAARETGTDTQYF
>TRBV20-1|TRBJ1-1|.|14|TRBD1
TGCAGTGCTAGCAAAGGGTCAGGGGGCACTGAAGCTTTCTTT
CSASKGSGGTEAFF
>TRBV20-1|TRBJ2-1|.|14|TRBD2
TGCAGTGCTAGAGGGCGGGAGGGTTTCAATGAGCAGTTCTTC
CSARGREGFNEQFF
>TRBV29-1|TRBJ1-2|few|14|.
TGCAGCGTTGAATATACGATAGGCACCAATGGCTACACCTTC
CSVEYTIGTNGYTF
>TRBV7-2|TRBJ2-3|.|13|.
TGTGCCAGCAGCTTAGAGTCAGAAGATACGCAGTATTTT
CASSLESEDTQYF
>TRBV9|TRBJ1-1|few|15|TRBD1
TGTGCCAGCAGCTTTCAACCGACAGGGGCCTTTGAAGCTTTCTTT
CASSFQPTGAFEAFF
>TRBV12-5|TRBJ1-1|.|13|.
TGTGCTAGTGGTTTGAGGATGGGCACTGAAGCTTTCTTT
CASGLRMGTEAFF
>TRBV29-1|TRBJ1-1|many|13|.
TGCAGCGTTACCGGGACACATAACACTGAAGCTTTCTTT
CSVTGTHNTEAFF
>TRBV7-2|TRBJ2-2|.|13|.
TGTGCCAGCCGCCACCCAGGGGCCGGGGAGCTGTTTTTT
CASRHPGAGELFF
>TRBV20-1|TRBJ1-2|many|14|TRBD1
TGCAGTGCAGGCCGGGACAGGGGGCTATATGGCTACACCTTC
CSAGRDRGLYGYTF
>TRBV10-3|TRBJ2-5|few|16|.
TGTGCCATCAGTGAGTCCCCTTTCACGTACCAAGAGACCCAGTACTTC
CAISESPFTYQETQYF
>TRBV5-1|TRBJ1-1|.|12|.
TGCGCCAGCAAACGGACCGACACTGAAGCTTTCTTT
CASKRTDTEAFF
>TRBV7-9|TRBJ1-3|.|13|.
TGTGCCAGCAGGGCAGGGGAAGGAAACACCATATATTTT
CASRAGEGNTIYF
>TRBV10-1|TRBJ2-3|.|15|.
TGCGCCAGCAGTGAGTCGAGGGAGAGCACAGATACGCAGTATTTT
CASSESRESTDTQYF
>TRBV6-6|TRBJ2-7|.|12|.
TGTGCCAGCAGTTCCTCTGATGCGGGGCAGTACTTC
CASSSSDAGQYF
>TRBV7-2|TRBJ2-4|.|12|.
TGTGCCAGCAGCAAAATGGCAGGGTCTAAGTACTTC
CASSKMAGSKYF
>TRBV4-2|TRBJ1-5|.|14|.
TGTGCCAGCAGCCAAGGGCCAGGGCTTCAGCCCCAGCATTTT
CASSQGPGLQPQHF
>TRBV5-1|TRBJ2-3|few|14|.
TGCGCCAGCAGCACCAGACAGGTCACAGATACGCAGTATTTT
CASSTRQVTDTQYF
>TRBV20-1|TRBJ1-1|.|15|.
TGCAGTGCTAGAGGGATACAGGGAGGGGACACTGAAGCTTTCTTT
CSARGIQGGDTEAFF